This is a list of T cell receptor beta chains from one sample in a study of regulatory T cells in long-lasting Graves disease. From the multiplex PCR reads, TCRdb called clonotypes with MiXCR, one entry per CDR3 protein. The sample lists some 430,000 distinct CDR3 sequences; about 22% were seen once. Sequenced here: peripheral blood mononuclear cells (PBMCs), sampled when the disease was refractory, from a patient treated with antithyroid drugs. The receptor set was obtained from a female donor with Graves disease. CDR3s include the opening cysteine and the closing phenylalanine or tryptophan. The D gene is left open where the match is weak. Part of the rows lack a size; the others show once, few, many or a class for expanded clones.

J	V	D	size	CDR3	DNA
TRBJ1-1	TRBV11-2	NA	NA	CASSSTGGGTGAFF	TGTGCCAGCAGCTCAACGGGGGGGGGGACTGGAGCTTTCTTT
TRBJ1-2	TRBV12-3/TRBV12-4	NA	many	CASSPSRGQDGYTF	TGTGCCAGCAGCCCAAGTCGGGGGCAGGATGGCTACACCTTC
TRBJ1-1	TRBV20-1	NA	NA	CSAYNRRGRTEAFF	TGCAGTGCTTACAACCGGAGAGGGAGGACTGAAGCTTTCTTT
TRBJ2-7	TRBV11-2	NA	NA	CASSLGRGESGEQYF	TGTGCCAGCAGCTTAGGGAGGGGGGAATCGGGCGAGCAGTACTTC
TRBJ1-1	TRBV4-1	TRBD1	NA	CASSQRRTGSLQNTEAFF	TGCGCCAGCAGCCAAAGGCGGACAGGGTCTCTTCAGAACACTGAAGCTTTCTTT
TRBJ2-6	TRBV6-1	NA	NA	CASRGLLGDNSKGANVLTF	TGTGCCAGCAGGGGGCTCCTAGGGGACAACTCGAAGGGGGCCAACGTCCTGACTTTC
TRBJ2-2	TRBV6-2/TRBV6-3	TRBD1	NA	CASSPGQGHGELFF	TGTGCCAGCAGCCCGGGACAGGGGCACGGGGAGCTGTTTTTT
TRBJ2-3	TRBV7-2	NA	NA	CASSLASDLRRDTQYF	TGTGCCAGCAGCTTAGCGAGCGACTTACGACGCGATACGCAGTATTTT
TRBJ1-5	TRBV20-1	TRBD1	NA	CSVAGGGSNQPQHF	TGCAGTGTCGCAGGGGGAGGTAGCAATCAGCCCCAGCATTTT
TRBJ2-1	TRBV6-5	NA	few	CASSYSEGAFYNEQFF	TGTGCCAGCAGTTACTCCGAGGGCGCATTCTACAATGAGCAGTTCTTC
TRBJ1-1	TRBV4-2	NA	NA	CASSQEGGVFAEAFF	TGTGCCAGCAGCCAAGAGGGGGGGGTTTTCGCTGAAGCTTTCTTT
TRBJ2-7	TRBV5-1	NA	NA	CASSSQGGGEQYF	TGCGCCAGCAGCTCCCAGGGGGGGGGCGAGCAGTACTTC
TRBJ2-7	TRBV27	TRBD1	NA	CASSSWDRDSCEQYF	TGTGCCAGCAGCTCTTGGGACAGGGACTCCTGCGAGCAGTACTTC
TRBJ1-1	TRBV5-1	NA	NA	CASSLARESTEAFF	TGCGCCAGCAGCTTGGCGCGGGAATCCACTGAAGCTTTCTTT
TRBJ2-2	TRBV29-1	TRBD1	many	CSAMGQTTGELFF	TGCAGCGCGATGGGACAGACGACGGGGGAGCTGTTTTTT
TRBJ1-1	TRBV20-1	TRBD1	NA	CSARDPKGAGVNTEAFF	TGCAGTGCTAGAGATCCAAAGGGGGCAGGAGTGAACACTGAAGCTTTCTTT
TRBJ1-5	TRBV28	NA	many	CASSGNQPQHF	TGTGCCAGCTCGGGCAATCAGCCCCAGCATTTT
TRBJ2-2	TRBV19	NA	NA	CAGREVRLTRLPGELFF	TGTGCCGGTAGGGAGGTACGGCTGACTCGCCTCCCCGGGGAGCTGTTTTTT
TRBJ2-7	TRBV10-3	TRBD1	NA	CAISESIQGVYEQYF	TGTGCCATCAGTGAGTCGATACAGGGGGTCTACGAGCAGTACTTC
TRBJ2-6	TRBV6-2/TRBV6-3	NA	few	CASSYNNGANVLTF	TGTGCCAGCAGTTACAATAATGGGGCCAACGTCCTGACTTTC
TRBJ1-5	TRBV2	TRBD1	few	CASRGLGTGSQPQHF	TGTGCCAGCCGCGGCCTTGGGACAGGGTCTCAGCCCCAGCATTTT
TRBJ2-7	TRBV5-6	NA	few	CASSSGVTRLQYF	TGTGCCAGCAGCTCAGGGGTAACGAGGTTGCAGTACTTC
TRBJ2-2	TRBV7-2	NA	many	CASSSRQGGTGELFF	TGTGCCAGCAGCTCGCGACAGGGAGGCACCGGGGAGCTGTTTTTT
TRBJ1-3	TRBV7-9	NA	few	CASSPRAGKGFSGNTIYF	TGTGCCAGCAGCCCCAGGGCCGGCAAGGGATTCTCTGGAAACACCATATATTTT
TRBJ2-5	TRBV29-1	TRBD2	NA	CSVGGKGTSGRETQYF	TGCAGCGTGGGCGGGAAGGGGACTAGCGGGAGGGAGACCCAGTACTTC
TRBJ2-2	TRBV6-1	TRBD1	few	CAISRQGTGELFF	TGTGCCATATCACGACAGGGCACCGGGGAGCTGTTTTTT
TRBJ2-1	TRBV5-1	NA	few	CASSLGSASSYNEQFF	TGCGCCAGCAGCTTGGGTTCCGCGAGCTCCTACAATGAGCAGTTCTTC
TRBJ2-7	TRBV12-3/TRBV12-4	NA	few	CASSIFVYEQYF	TGTGCCAGCAGTATCTTTGTCTACGAGCAGTACTTC
TRBJ1-3	TRBV9	NA	few	CASSGDALRDTIYF	TGTGCCAGCAGCGGGGACGCCTTGAGGGACACCATATATTTT
TRBJ1-1	TRBV3-1	TRBD1	few	CASWDRALNTEAFF	TGTGCCAGCTGGGACAGGGCCTTGAACACTGAAGCTTTCTTT
TRBJ2-7	TRBV7-9	TRBD2	many	CASSESGRDYEQYF	TGTGCCAGCAGCGAATCGGGGAGGGACTACGAGCAGTACTTC
TRBJ2-5	TRBV25-1	TRBD1	few	CASSVTGLEETQYF	TGTGCCAGCAGTGTGACAGGGTTGGAAGAGACCCAGTACTTC
TRBJ2-7	TRBV29-1	TRBD2	few	CSVEVASGYSYEQYF	TGCAGCGTTGAGGTGGCTAGCGGGTACTCCTACGAGCAGTACTTC
TRBJ2-2	TRBV12-3/TRBV12-4	NA	many	CASSSTEFAGELFF	TGTGCCAGCAGTTCGACGGAGTTTGCGGGGGAGCTGTTTTTT
TRBJ2-2	TRBV20-1	NA	few	CSASDYHTGELFF	TGCAGTGCTAGCGACTACCACACCGGGGAGCTGTTTTTT